The T cell receptor beta chain described here comes from a study of blood T cell repertoires in COVID-19. Study overall: In each case, the material was cDNA or gDNA derived from T cells, B-cell-depleted T cells, or PBMCs.

Original analysis: Amplified reference gene primers provided the basis for estimating nucleated cell counts. Clones were read by immunoSEQ multiplex PCR, and TCRdb kept only the in-frame ones, dropping some. V and J calls plus clone size are reproduced from that table; the DNA served to infer D and trimming. The sample carries approximately 80,000 clones, over 75% recorded once. Per the germline V gene, CDR1 is SGDLS and CDR2 is YYNGEE. CDR3 length: 19 residues. J lost 1 base, V lost 4 bases, and 17 bases had no gene match. Seattle patient enrollment occurred during active infection, with longitudinal follow-up thereafter.

This sequence originates from a woman older than 75 with COVID-19, enrolled during active disease. The sequencing sample was made of peripheral blood. The J gene is TRBJ2-4, the V gene TRBV9; 7 bases are shared with TRBD1. CDR3 sequence (DNA): TGTGCCAGCAGCCCCCCGCCCGGGACAGCCTCGGTGGCCAAAAACATTCAGTACTTC. This sequence encodes CASSPPPGTASVAKNIQYF. The variable domain in full, with the rest retrieved from reference TRBV9 and TRBJ2-4, is DSGVTQTPKHLITATGQRVTLRCSPRSGDLSVYWYQQSLDQGLQFLIQYYNGEERAKGNILERFSAQQFPDLHSELNLSSLELGDSALYFCASSPPPGTASVAKNIQYFGAGTRLSVL.